This T cell receptor (beta chain) was documented in a study of shared clonotypes between healthy human individuals. Study findings and constraints: A reduction in generation probabilities was seen for non-shared clonotypes relative to those shared by all four donors. Across subsets, estimated richness was generally greater for naive than for memory populations. Shared across a few donors were roughly 5.3% of the naive CD4 clonotypes.

Trimming at V came to 6 bases and at J to 3 bases, leaving 9 bases not matched to a gene. Germline V gene data show CDR1 as MNHNS and CDR2 as SASEGT. The CDR3 is 15 residues long. Clones were sequenced by immunoSEQ multiplex PCR, and TCRdb holds only the in-frame ones, with some missing. The sample holds roughly 2 million clones; roughly 95% are singletons and the top ten take 0.1% to 0.15%. With regard to this clone: Its antigen remains unknown.

The sequence was collected from a man aged 18 to 29 in good health. The chain is built from TRBV6-1 and TRBJ1-2; 8 positions match TRBD1. Source material: naive CD4+ T cells sorted from blood. Regarding subset: CD45RA+ positively selected. CDR3 DNA sequence: TGTGCCAGCAGCCTCCTCCCGGGACAGGACTATGGCTACACCTTC. This translates into CASSLLPGQDYGYTF.